The clone carrying this TCR beta chain was observed a few times. Per the original methods: For nucleated cells, counts were estimated from reference gene primer amplification. Using immunoSEQ multiplex PCR, the repertoire was profiled, and TCRdb retains in-frame clones only, with some absent. The V and J calls and clone size were taken over from that table, and D and trimming were inferred from the DNA. This table has 360,000 or so clones, less than 90% appearing once. These data are taken from a study of blood T cell repertoires in COVID-19. Study-level background: The origin of the acute and convalescent COVID-19 samples was the United States, Italy and Spain. T cells, B-cell-depleted T cells, or PBMCs supplied cDNA or gDNA.

There are 16 residues in the CDR3. Germline V gene sequence: CDR1 MGHRA, CDR2 YSYEKL. With 0 bases clipped from V and 7 bases from J, the junction kept 9 bases outside the gene matches. The sample was PBMCs or T cells enriched from blood (not recorded which). The sequence was collected from a woman in her 50s who had recovered from COVID-19. The gene calls are TRBV4-1 and TRBJ2-1; 7 bases fit TRBD1. CDR3 amino acids: CASSQERGGRGNEQFF. The CDR3 DNA reads TGCGCCAGCAGCCAAGAGCGAGGGGGCCGGGGAAATGAGCAGTTCTTC.